These T cell receptor beta chains were read from a single sample in a study of CD8+ T cells in alopecia areata. This table comes from immunoSEQ multiplex PCR, and its TCRdb copy is limited to in-frame clones, with some not included. The sample lists around 100,000 clones; around 44% were seen once. The sequences come from CD8+ T cells sorted from blood, collected at week 24, from a patient treated with tofacitinib. The receptor source for this set is a human donor with alopecia areata. The CDR3 runs from the conserved cysteine through the conserved F or W. The order of the fields is clone size, J gene, D gene, V gene, CDR3 protein, CDR3 DNA. The D gene is left open where the match is weak. For some rows the clone size is stated as once, few or many, or as a class when expanded; others skip it.

>NA|TRBJ1-1|NA|TRBV29-1
CSVLHTEAFF
TGCAGCGTACTGCACACTGAAGCTTTCTTT
>NA|TRBJ2-1|TRBD2|TRBV9
CASSTGTSNEQFF
TGTGCCAGCAGCACCGGGACTAGCAATGAGCAGTTCTTC
>NA|TRBJ2-7|TRBD1|TRBV7-2
CASSLEIGGYYEQYF
TGTGCCAGCAGCTTAGAGATAGGGGGCTACTACGAGCAGTACTTC
>NA|TRBJ1-4|NA|TRBV4-3
CASSQGTGIDEKLFF
TGCGCCAGCAGCCAAGGGACCGGTATCGATGAAAAACTGTTTTTT
>few|TRBJ2-3|NA|TRBV6-1
CASSETQGTADTQYF
TGTGCCAGCAGTGAAACGCAGGGTACTGCAGATACGCAGTATTTT
>NA|TRBJ2-7|TRBD2|TRBV15
CATSTPRDYAHEQYF
TGTGCCACCAGCACCCCCCGGGACTACGCCCACGAGCAGTACTTC
>NA|TRBJ2-4|TRBD1|TRBV9
CASSAGTASVKNIQYF
TGTGCCAGCAGCGCGGGGACAGCCTCTGTCAAAAACATTCAGTACTTC
>NA|TRBJ2-2|TRBD2|TRBV23-1
CASRRAGGPDTGELFF
TGCGCCAGCAGAAGAGCGGGAGGGCCCGATACCGGGGAGCTGTTTTTT
>NA|TRBJ1-1|NA|TRBV15
CATSRDRNTEAFF
TGTGCCACCAGCAGAGACAGGAACACTGAAGCTTTCTTT
>NA|TRBJ2-3|NA|TRBV5-1
CASSPSPAGRTDTQYF
TGCGCCAGCAGCCCCTCCCCGGCGGGGCGCACAGATACGCAGTATTTT
>NA|TRBJ1-5|NA|TRBV4-1
CASSPEDGQPQHF
TGCGCCAGCAGCCCGGAGGATGGACAGCCCCAGCATTTT
>NA|TRBJ2-2|NA|TRBV4-1
CASSHSVQGNTGELFF
TGCGCCAGCAGCCACTCCGTACAGGGGAACACCGGGGAGCTGTTTTTT
>few|TRBJ2-7|TRBD2|TRBV28
CASSFGSWGTSGYEQYF
TGTGCCAGCAGTTTTGGGTCCTGGGGGACTAGCGGGTACGAGCAGTACTTC
>NA|TRBJ2-1|TRBD2|TRBV27
CASSQRGSYNEQFF
TGTGCCAGCAGCCAGCGGGGAAGCTACAATGAGCAGTTCTTC
>NA|TRBJ1-2|TRBD1|TRBV7-9
CASSLGSSGQGLGYTF
TGTGCCAGCAGCTTAGGGTCTTCCGGACAGGGACTTGGCTACACCTTC
>few|TRBJ1-2|NA|TRBV25-1
CASQPGMEGGYTF
TGTGCCAGCCAACCTGGTATGGAGGGGGGCTACACCTTC
>NA|TRBJ2-5|TRBD2|TRBV9
CASSAGGTQETQYF
TGTGCCAGCAGCGCCGGGGGGACCCAAGAGACCCAGTACTTC
>few|TRBJ2-7|NA|TRBV4-1
CASSPKWGQQYEQYF
TGCGCCAGCAGCCCCAAATGGGGCCAACAATACGAGCAGTACTTC
>NA|TRBJ2-7|NA|TRBV10-3
CAISEKVKTYEQYF
TGTGCCATCAGTGAGAAGGTCAAAACCTACGAGCAGTACTTC
>NA|TRBJ2-5|NA|TRBV4-1
CASSQTTWTRQETQYF
TGCGCCAGCAGCCAAACCACCTGGACCAGACAAGAGACCCAGTACTTC
>NA|TRBJ2-1|NA|TRBV18
CASSPVRGDYNEQFF
TGTGCCAGCTCACCGGTAAGGGGGGACTACAATGAGCAGTTCTTC
>NA|TRBJ2-7|NA|TRBV27
CASSLSNGEQYF
TGTGCCAGCAGTTTGTCTAATGGGGAGCAGTACTTC
>NA|TRBJ2-4|NA|TRBV9
CASSVTGGKNIQYF
TGTGCCAGCAGCGTAACAGGAGGCAAAAACATTCAGTACTTC
>few|TRBJ1-6|NA|TRBV5-1
CASSPFYGDNSPLHF
TGCGCCAGCAGCCCTTTTTATGGAGATAATTCACCCCTCCACTTT
>few|TRBJ2-1|NA|TRBV18
CASSPLNLGSSWYEQFF
TGTGCCAGCTCACCACTGAATCTCGGGTCAAGCTGGTATGAGCAGTTCTTC
>once|TRBJ2-7|NA|TRBV10-2
CASASPGTYYEQYF
TGCGCCAGCGCCTCTCCCGGGACATACTACGAGCAGTACTTC
>NA|TRBJ1-2|TRBD1|TRBV6-5
CASSYLARGEYGYTF
TGTGCCAGCAGTTACTTGGCCAGGGGGGAGTATGGCTACACCTTC
>NA|TRBJ2-5|TRBD2|TRBV4-3
CASSQGRGSGAQETQYF
TGCGCCAGCAGCCAAGGCCGCGGCAGCGGGGCGCAAGAGACCCAGTACTTC
>few|TRBJ1-1|NA|TRBV29-1
CSVVGGARSTEAFF
TGCAGTGTGGTAGGGGGGGCCAGGAGCACTGAAGCTTTCTTT
>NA|TRBJ1-3|TRBD1|TRBV29-1
CSVGTGSGYTIYF
TGCAGCGTCGGGACAGGGTCTGGGTACACCATATATTTT
>NA|TRBJ2-7|TRBD2|TRBV29-1
CSVGLAGGVSF
TGCAGCGTTGGACTAGCGGGAGGGGTCTCGTTC
>once|TRBJ2-2|NA|TRBV7-3
CASSFRAGGTGELFF
TGTGCCAGCAGCTTCCGGGCCGGGGGAACCGGGGAGCTGTTTTTT
>NA|TRBJ2-1|NA|TRBV7-6
CASSLDTGNNEQFF
TGTGCCAGCAGCTTAGATACAGGGAACAATGAGCAGTTCTTC
>NA|TRBJ2-4|NA|TRBV14
CASSQGGGLSTLAKNIQYF
TGTGCCAGCAGCCAAGGCGGGGGCCTATCTACACTAGCCAAAAACATTCAGTACTTC
>NA|TRBJ2-5|NA|TRBV15
CATSGDLREQYF
TGTGCCACCAGCGGCGATCTACGGGAGCAGTACTTC
>few|TRBJ2-2|TRBD1|TRBV27
CASVSQGQGRTGELFF
TGTGCCAGCGTCTCCCAGGGACAGGGGAGGACCGGGGAGCTGTTTTTT
>NA|TRBJ2-1|TRBD1|TRBV9
CASSVRDRVYNEQFF
TGTGCCAGCAGCGTACGGGACAGGGTATACAATGAGCAGTTCTTC
>few|TRBJ2-7|NA|TRBV30
CAWSGQGGPNEQYF
TGTGCCTGGAGTGGACAGGGAGGCCCGAACGAGCAGTACTTC
>NA|TRBJ2-1|NA|TRBV2
CASSGKDMASSYNEQFF
TGTGCCAGCAGTGGTAAGGACATGGCGAGCTCCTACAATGAGCAGTTCTTC
>NA|TRBJ2-1|TRBD2|TRBV6-5
CASSYSIAGTEQFF
TGTGCCAGCAGTTACTCGATAGCGGGGACAGAGCAGTTCTTC
>NA|TRBJ1-5|NA|TRBV13
CASSSKNQPQHF
TGTGCCAGCAGCTCGAAGAATCAGCCCCAGCATTTT
>NA|TRBJ2-3|NA|TRBV4-2
CASRLASSQVEDTQYF
TGTGCCAGCAGACTTGCCTCATCCCAAGTGGAAGATACACAGTATTTT
>few|TRBJ2-7|NA|TRBV11-3
CASSSDGYEQYF
TGTGCCAGCAGCTCCGACGGCTACGAGCAGTACTTC
>few|TRBJ2-7|TRBD1|TRBV5-1
CASASATGASEQYF
TGCGCCAGCGCATCCGCGACAGGGGCTAGCGAGCAGTACTTC
>few|TRBJ2-1|TRBD2|TRBV7-9
CASSSGTSFNQFF
TGTGCCAGCAGCTCCGGGACTAGTTTTAATCAGTTCTTC
>few|TRBJ2-3|NA|TRBV11-2
CASSPGFRDTQYF
TGTGCCAGCAGCCCCGGATTTAGGGATACGCAGTATTTT
>few|TRBJ2-1|NA|TRBV29-1
CSIGGVEQFF
TGCAGCATTGGAGGCGTTGAGCAGTTCTTC
>NA|TRBJ1-1|NA|TRBV10-2
CATRQAMNTEAFF
TGCGCCACCCGACAGGCCATGAACACTGAAGCTTTCTTT
>once|TRBJ2-5|TRBD2|TRBV27
CASREGLAEETQYF
TGTGCCAGCAGAGAGGGACTAGCGGAAGAGACCCAGTACTTC
>NA|TRBJ1-5|NA|TRBV15
CATRGYNQPQHF
TGTGCCACCAGAGGCTACAATCAGCCCCAGCATTTT
>few|TRBJ2-7|TRBD2|TRBV7-2
CASSPTSGYEQYF
TGTGCCAGCAGCCCCACTAGCGGTTACGAGCAGTACTTC
>NA|TRBJ1-4|NA|TRBV30
CAWSTGHAGDEKLFF
TGTGCCTGGAGTACGGGGCACGCTGGTGATGAAAAACTGTTTTTT